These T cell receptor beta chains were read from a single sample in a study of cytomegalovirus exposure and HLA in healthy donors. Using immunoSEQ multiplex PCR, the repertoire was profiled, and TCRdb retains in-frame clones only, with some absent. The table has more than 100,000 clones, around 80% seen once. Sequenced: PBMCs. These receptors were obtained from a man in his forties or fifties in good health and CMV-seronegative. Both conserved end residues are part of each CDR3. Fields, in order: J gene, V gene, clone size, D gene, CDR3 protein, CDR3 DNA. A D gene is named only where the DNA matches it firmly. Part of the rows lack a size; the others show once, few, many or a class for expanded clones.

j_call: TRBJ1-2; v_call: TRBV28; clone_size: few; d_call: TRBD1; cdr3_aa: CASSPDRGWYGYTF; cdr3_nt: TGTGCCAGCAGCCCAGACAGGGGGTGGTATGGCTACACCTTC
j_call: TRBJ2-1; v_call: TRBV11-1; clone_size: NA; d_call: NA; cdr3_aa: CASSRQGKGEQFF; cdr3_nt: TGTGCCAGCAGTAGGCAGGGGAAGGGTGAGCAGTTCTTC
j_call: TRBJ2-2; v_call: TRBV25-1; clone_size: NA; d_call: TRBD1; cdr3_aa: CASSEVTGVTGELFF; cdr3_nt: TGTGCCAGCAGTGAAGTGACAGGGGTAACCGGGGAGCTGTTTTTT
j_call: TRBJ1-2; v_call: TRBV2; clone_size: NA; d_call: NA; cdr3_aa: CASSDPGNYGYTF; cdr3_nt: TGTGCCAGCAGTGACCCGGGAAACTATGGCTACACCTTC
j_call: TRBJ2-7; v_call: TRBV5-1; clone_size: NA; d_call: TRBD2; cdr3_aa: CASSLASGIGEQYF; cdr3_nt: TGCGCCAGCAGCTTGGCTAGCGGGATCGGCGAGCAGTACTTC
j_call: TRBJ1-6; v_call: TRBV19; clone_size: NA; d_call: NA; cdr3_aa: CASSIGGTPGDFHF; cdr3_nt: TGTGCCAGTAGTATAGGCGGCACCCCCGGGGATTTCCACTTT
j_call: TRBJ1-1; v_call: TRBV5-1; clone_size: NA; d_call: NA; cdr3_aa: CASSLGGVTNTEAFF; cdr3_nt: TGCGCCAGCAGCTTGGGGGGGGTCACGAACACTGAAGCTTTCTTT
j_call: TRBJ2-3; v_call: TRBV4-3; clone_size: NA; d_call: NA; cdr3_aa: CASSATIYNTDTQYF; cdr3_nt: TGCGCCAGCAGCGCGACTATCTATAACACAGATACGCAGTATTTT
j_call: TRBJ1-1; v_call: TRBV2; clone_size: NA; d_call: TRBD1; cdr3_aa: CASSGDRGNTEAFF; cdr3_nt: TGTGCCAGCAGTGGCGACAGGGGGAACACTGAAGCTTTCTTT
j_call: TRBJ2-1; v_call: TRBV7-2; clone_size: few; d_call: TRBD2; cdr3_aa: CASSPRTSGRNEQFF; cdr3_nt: TGTGCCAGCAGCCCACGGACTAGCGGGAGGAATGAGCAGTTCTTC
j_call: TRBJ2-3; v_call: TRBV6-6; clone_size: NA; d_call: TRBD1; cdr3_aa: CASSYTDTGGTDTQYF; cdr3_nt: TGTGCCAGCAGTTACACGGATACAGGGGGTACAGATACGCAGTATTTT
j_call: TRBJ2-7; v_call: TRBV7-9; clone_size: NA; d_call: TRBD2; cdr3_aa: CASSLEVGRAHEQYF; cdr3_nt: TGTGCCAGCAGCTTAGAGGTGGGGAGGGCCCACGAGCAGTACTTC
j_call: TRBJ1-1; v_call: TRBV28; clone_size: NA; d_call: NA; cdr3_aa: CASSLSAGTTSNTEAFF; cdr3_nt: TGTGCCAGCAGTTTAAGTGCAGGTACCACTTCGAACACTGAAGCTTTCTTT
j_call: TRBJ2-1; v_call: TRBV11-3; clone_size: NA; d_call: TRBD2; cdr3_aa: CASSIGTSGGRGEQFF; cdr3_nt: TGTGCCAGCAGCATCGGGACTAGCGGGGGCAGGGGGGAGCAGTTCTTC
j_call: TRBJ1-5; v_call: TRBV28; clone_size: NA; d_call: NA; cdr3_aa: CASSLVGGAEQPQHF; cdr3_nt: TGTGCCAGCAGTTTAGTAGGGGGAGCGGAGCAGCCCCAGCATTTT
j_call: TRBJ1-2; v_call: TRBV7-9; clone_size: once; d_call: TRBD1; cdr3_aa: CASSLGGQVSSYGYTF; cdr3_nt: TGTGCCAGCAGCTTAGGGGGACAGGTTTCTTCCTATGGCTACACCTTC
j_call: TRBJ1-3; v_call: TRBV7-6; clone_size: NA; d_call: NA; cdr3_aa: CASSLGQDSTIYF; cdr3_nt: TGTGCCAGCAGCTTAGGACAGGACTCGACCATATATTTT
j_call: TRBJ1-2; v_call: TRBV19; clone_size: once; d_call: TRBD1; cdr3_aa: CASSPLDRGHGYTF; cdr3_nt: TGTGCCAGTAGTCCGTTAGACAGGGGGCATGGCTACACCTTC
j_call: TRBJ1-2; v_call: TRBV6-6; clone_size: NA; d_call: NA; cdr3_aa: CASFQGAVHTF; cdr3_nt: TGTGCCAGCTTTCAAGGGGCGGTCCACACCTTC
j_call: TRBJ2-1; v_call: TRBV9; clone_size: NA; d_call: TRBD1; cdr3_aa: CASSVTRGQYNEQFF; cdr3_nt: TGTGCCAGCAGCGTAACCAGGGGGCAATACAATGAGCAGTTCTTC
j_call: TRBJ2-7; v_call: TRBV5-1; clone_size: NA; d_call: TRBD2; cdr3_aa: CASIGTSDYEQYF; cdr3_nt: TGCGCCAGCATCGGGACTAGCGACTACGAGCAGTACTTC
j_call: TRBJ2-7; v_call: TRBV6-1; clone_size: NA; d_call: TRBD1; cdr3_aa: CASSGTTGAHEQYF; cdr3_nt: TGTGCCAGCAGTGGAACGACAGGGGCCCACGAGCAGTACTTC
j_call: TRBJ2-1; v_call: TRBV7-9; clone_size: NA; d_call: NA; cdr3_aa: CASSPHPRRGIYNEQFF; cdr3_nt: TGTGCCAGCAGCCCCCACCCCCGTCGGGGGATCTACAATGAGCAGTTCTTC
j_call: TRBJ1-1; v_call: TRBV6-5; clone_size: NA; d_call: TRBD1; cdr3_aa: CASSYGGQPGTEAFF; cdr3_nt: TGTGCCAGCAGTTACGGGGGACAGCCGGGGACTGAAGCTTTCTTT
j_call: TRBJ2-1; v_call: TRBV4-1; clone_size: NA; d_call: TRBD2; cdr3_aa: CASSQDVGSGDSSYNEQFF; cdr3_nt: TGCGCCAGCAGCCAAGATGTTGGTAGCGGGGACTCCTCCTACAATGAGCAGTTCTTC
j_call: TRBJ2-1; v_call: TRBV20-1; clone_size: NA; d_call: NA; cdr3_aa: CSARAQNEQFF; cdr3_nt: TGCAGTGCTAGAGCCCAAAATGAGCAGTTCTTC
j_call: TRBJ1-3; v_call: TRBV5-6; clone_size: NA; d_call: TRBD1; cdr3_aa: CASSSDRGLWSGNTIYF; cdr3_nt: TGTGCCAGCAGCTCGGACAGGGGCTTGTGGTCTGGAAACACCATATATTTT
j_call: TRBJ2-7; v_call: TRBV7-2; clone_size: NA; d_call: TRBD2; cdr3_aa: CASSSGLAGVSYEQYF; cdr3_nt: TGTGCCAGCAGCTCCGGACTAGCGGGAGTATCGTACGAGCAGTACTTC
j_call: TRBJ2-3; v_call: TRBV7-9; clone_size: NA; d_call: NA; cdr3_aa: CASSYGSTDTQYF; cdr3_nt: TGTGCCAGCAGCTACGGGTCCACAGATACGCAGTATTTT
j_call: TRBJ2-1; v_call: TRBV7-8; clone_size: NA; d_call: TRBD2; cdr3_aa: CASSLMRGAGNEQFF; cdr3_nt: TGTGCCAGCAGCTTAATGCGGGGGGCCGGGAATGAGCAGTTCTTC
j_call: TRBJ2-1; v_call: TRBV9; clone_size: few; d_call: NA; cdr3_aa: CASSARRGEQFF; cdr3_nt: TGTGCCAGCAGCGCCCGGAGGGGTGAGCAGTTCTTC
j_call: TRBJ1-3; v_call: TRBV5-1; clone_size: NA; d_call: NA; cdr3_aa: CASSLAGLMDTIYF; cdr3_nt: TGCGCCAGCAGCTTGGCTGGGCTAATGGACACCATATATTTT
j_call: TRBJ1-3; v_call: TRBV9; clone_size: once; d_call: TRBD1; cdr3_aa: CASSVSGQGNTIYF; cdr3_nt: TGTGCCAGCAGCGTCTCGGGACAGGGAAACACCATATATTTT
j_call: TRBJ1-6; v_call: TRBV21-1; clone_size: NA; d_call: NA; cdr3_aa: CASILQGPLNSPLHF; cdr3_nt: TGTGCCAGCATCCTACAGGGGCCCCTAAATTCACCCCTCCACTTT
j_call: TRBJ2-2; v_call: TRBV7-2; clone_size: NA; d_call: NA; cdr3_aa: CASSLGGGRGGELFF; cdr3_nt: TGTGCCAGCAGCCTGGGGGGGGGCAGAGGCGGGGAGCTGTTTTTT
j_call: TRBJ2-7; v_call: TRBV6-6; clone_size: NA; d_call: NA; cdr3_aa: CASSYSNSNEQYF; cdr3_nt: TGTGCCAGCAGTTACTCGAACAGTAACGAGCAGTACTTC
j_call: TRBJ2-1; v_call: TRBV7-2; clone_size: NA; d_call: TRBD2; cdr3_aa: CASIGGARVGNEQFF; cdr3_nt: TGTGCCAGCATCGGGGGGGCCAGGGTTGGCAATGAGCAGTTCTTC
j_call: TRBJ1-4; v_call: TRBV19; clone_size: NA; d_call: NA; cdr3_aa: CASSIAQTNEKLFF; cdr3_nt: TGTGCCAGTAGTATAGCCCAGACTAATGAAAAACTGTTTTTT
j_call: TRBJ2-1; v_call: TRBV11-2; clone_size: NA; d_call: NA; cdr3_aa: CASSAGSRGDNEQFF; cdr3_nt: TGTGCCAGCAGCGCGGGTTCGCGGGGAGACAATGAGCAGTTCTTC
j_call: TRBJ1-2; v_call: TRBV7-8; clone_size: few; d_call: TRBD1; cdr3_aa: CASSPLTGYHGYTF; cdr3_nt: TGTGCCAGCAGCCCCCTGACAGGGTACCATGGCTACACCTTC
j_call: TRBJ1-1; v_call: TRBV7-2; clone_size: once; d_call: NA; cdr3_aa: CASSPRGEKAFF; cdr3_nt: TGTGCCAGCAGCCCTCGGGGGGAGAAAGCTTTCTTT
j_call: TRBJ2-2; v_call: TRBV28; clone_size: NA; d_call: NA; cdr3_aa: CASARGGNTGELFF; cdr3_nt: TGTGCCAGCGCAAGGGGGGGGAACACCGGGGAGCTGTTTTTT
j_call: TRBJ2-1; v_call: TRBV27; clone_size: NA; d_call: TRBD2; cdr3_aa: CASSRLAGVVDEQFF; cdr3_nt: TGTGCCAGCAGCCGACTAGCGGGAGTAGTCGATGAGCAGTTCTTC
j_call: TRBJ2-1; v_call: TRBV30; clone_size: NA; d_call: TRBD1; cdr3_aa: CAWLRDRAYNEQFF; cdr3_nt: TGTGCCTGGCTCCGGGACAGGGCCTACAATGAGCAGTTCTTC
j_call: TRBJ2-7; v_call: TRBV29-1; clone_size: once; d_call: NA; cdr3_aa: CSDHRDAEQYF; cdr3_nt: TGCAGCGACCACCGGGATGCCGAGCAGTACTTC
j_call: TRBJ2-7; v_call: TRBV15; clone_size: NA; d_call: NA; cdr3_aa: CATSRVPGGSYEQYF; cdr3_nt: TGTGCCACCAGCAGAGTTCCCGGGGGCTCCTACGAGCAGTACTTC
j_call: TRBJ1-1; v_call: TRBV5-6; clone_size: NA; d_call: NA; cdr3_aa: CASSLGTLRNTEAFF; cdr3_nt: TGTGCCAGCAGCTTGGGGACACTAAGGAACACTGAAGCTTTCTTT
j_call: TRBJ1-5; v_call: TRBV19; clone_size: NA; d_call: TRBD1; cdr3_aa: CASSIITGTGANQPQHF; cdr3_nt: TGTGCCAGTAGTATAATTACCGGGACAGGGGCCAATCAGCCCCAGCATTTT
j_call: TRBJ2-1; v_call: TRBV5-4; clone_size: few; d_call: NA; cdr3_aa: CASSLMRTEQFF; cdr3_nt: TGTGCCAGCAGCTTGATGAGAACCGAGCAGTTCTTC
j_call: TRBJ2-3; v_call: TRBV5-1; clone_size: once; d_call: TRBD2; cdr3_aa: CASSRSGGSDTQYF; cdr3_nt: TGCGCCAGCAGCCGGAGCGGGGGGTCAGATACGCAGTATTTT
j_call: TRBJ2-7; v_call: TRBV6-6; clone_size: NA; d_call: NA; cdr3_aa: CASSPGGREQYF; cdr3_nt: TGTGCCAGCAGCCCGGGTGGCCGCGAGCAGTACTTC
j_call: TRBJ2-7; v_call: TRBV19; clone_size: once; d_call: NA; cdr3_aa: CASSIGHLPYEQYF; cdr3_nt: TGTGCCAGTAGTATAGGGCATTTGCCCTACGAGCAGTACTTC
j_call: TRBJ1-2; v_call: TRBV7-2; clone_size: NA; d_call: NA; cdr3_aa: CASTLSLAPYGYTF; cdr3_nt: TGTGCCAGCACCCTTAGCCTGGCCCCTTATGGCTACACCTTC